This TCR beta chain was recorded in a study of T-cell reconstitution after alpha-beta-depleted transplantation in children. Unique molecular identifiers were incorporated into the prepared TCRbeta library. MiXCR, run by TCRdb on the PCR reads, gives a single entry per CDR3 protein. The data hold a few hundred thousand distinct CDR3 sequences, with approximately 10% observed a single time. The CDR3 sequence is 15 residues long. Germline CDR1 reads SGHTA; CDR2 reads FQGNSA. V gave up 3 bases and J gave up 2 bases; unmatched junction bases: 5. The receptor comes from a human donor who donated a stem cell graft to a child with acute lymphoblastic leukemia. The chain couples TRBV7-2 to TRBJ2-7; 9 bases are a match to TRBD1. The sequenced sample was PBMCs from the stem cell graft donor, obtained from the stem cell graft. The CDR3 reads CASSFQGTGTYEQYF. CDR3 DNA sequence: TGTGCCAGCAGCTTCCAAGGGACAGGGACCTACGAGCAGTACTTC.